This is a list of T cell receptor beta chains from one sample in a study of cytomegalovirus exposure and HLA in healthy donors. Sequenced by immunoSEQ multiplex PCR; TCRdb stores in-frame clones only, minus some. This table has 180,000 or so clones, 82% appearing once. Specimen: PBMCs. These receptors were taken from a boy aged 2 to 9 in good health and CMV-seronegative. Both conserved end residues are part of each CDR3. The D gene is left open where the match is weak. Some rows have no size entry. The others give once, few or many, or a class for an expanded clone.

V gene	J gene	clone size	D gene	CDR3 protein	CDR3 DNA
TRBV7-9	TRBJ2-1	.	TRBD2	CAGGEENEQFF	TGTGCGGGGGGGGAAGAAAATGAGCAGTTCTTC
TRBV7-9	TRBJ2-1	.	.	CASSEPGLLYNEQFF	TGTGCCAGCAGCGAACCGGGACTCCTCTACAATGAGCAGTTCTTC
TRBV27	TRBJ2-3	few	TRBD2	CASSSVLAGKDTQYF	TGTGCCAGCAGTTCAGTACTAGCGGGGAAAGATACGCAGTATTTT
TRBV5-1	TRBJ1-1	.	.	CASSLVGDTEAFF	TGCGCCAGCAGCTTGGTCGGAGACACTGAAGCTTTCTTT
TRBV7-3	TRBJ2-1	.	TRBD2	CASSLKGVGGGRNEQFF	TGTGCCAGCAGCTTAAAAGGGGTCGGCGGGGGGCGCAATGAGCAGTTCTTC
TRBV4-2	TRBJ1-3	.	TRBD1	CASSQDTGGAGNTIYF	TGTGCCAGCAGCCAAGATACAGGGGGAGCAGGAAACACCATATATTTT
TRBV19	TRBJ2-4	.	TRBD1	CASSPTGDIQYF	TGTGCCAGTAGTCCGACAGGGGACATTCAGTACTTC
TRBV10-3	TRBJ2-1	.	TRBD2	CASGLAGSNEQFF	TGTGCCTCGGGACTAGCGGGGTCCAATGAGCAGTTCTTC
TRBV27	TRBJ1-1	.	.	CASGSWGRAFF	TGTGCCAGCGGTTCCTGGGGGAGGGCCTTCTTT
TRBV7-2	TRBJ2-1	.	TRBD1	CASSWGQLSSYNEQFF	TGTGCCAGCAGCTGGGGACAGCTCAGCTCCTACAATGAGCAGTTCTTC
TRBV6-5	TRBJ2-5	.	TRBD2	CASSLGLAGPETQYF	TGTGCCAGCAGTCTCGGACTAGCGGGGCCAGAGACCCAGTACTTC
TRBV19	TRBJ1-3	.	.	CASSTPTASGNTIYF	TGTGCCAGTAGTACCCCGACAGCTTCTGGAAACACCATATATTTT
TRBV5-4	TRBJ1-2	.	.	CASSFSLGTGGDYGYTF	TGTGCCAGCAGCTTTAGTCTCGGGACCGGAGGGGACTATGGCTACACCTTC
TRBV4-2	TRBJ2-3	.	.	CASSQRGPVSTDTQYF	TGTGCCAGCAGCCAAAGGGGTCCTGTTAGCACAGATACGCAGTATTTT
TRBV6-1	TRBJ1-1	.	.	CASRTAGGNTEAFF	TGTGCCAGCCGGACGGCGGGGGGAAACACTGAAGCTTTCTTT
TRBV7-2	TRBJ2-1	.	TRBD2	CASSWGGDPYNEQFF	TGTGCCAGCAGCTGGGGGGGGGACCCCTACAATGAGCAGTTCTTC
TRBV15	TRBJ2-2	once	.	CATSRDRYTGELFF	TGTGCCACCAGCAGAGATCGGTACACCGGGGAGCTGTTTTTT
TRBV4-3	TRBJ1-1	.	.	CASSQDGSVEAFF	TGCGCCAGCAGCCAAGACGGGTCAGTTGAAGCTTTCTTT
TRBV5-1	TRBJ2-3	.	TRBD2	CASSGTTNTDTQYF	TGCGCCAGCTCCGGGACTACCAACACAGATACGCAGTATTTT
TRBV21-1	TRBJ1-2	.	.	CASSTANYGYTF	TGTGCCAGCAGCACGGCTAACTATGGCTACACCTTC
TRBV6-5	TRBJ2-3	.	TRBD2	CASCSWASGGRDTQYF	TGTGCCAGCTGTTCTTGGGCTAGCGGGGGACGGGATACGCAGTATTTT
TRBV18	TRBJ2-1	.	TRBD1	CASSPPGQGANEQFF	TGTGCCAGCTCACCGCCGGGACAGGGTGCAAATGAGCAGTTCTTC